These 30 T cell receptor beta chains came from one sample sequenced in a study of T cells in localized non-small cell lung cancer. The data were produced by immunoSEQ multiplex PCR, yet TCRdb's version contains in-frame clones alone and is incomplete. The data show under 30,000 clones, with 70% to 90% seen just once and 10% to 13% held by the top ten. This material consisted of peripheral blood, taken before any cancer treatment. The receptors derive from a woman aged 40-75 years with stage I lung adenocarcinoma.

The chain combines TRBV5-8 with TRBJ1-1, with D possibly TRBD1 on 5 matching bases. The germline V gene encodes CDR1 SGHTS and CDR2 YDEGEE. The CDR3 is 14 residues long. The V and J ends lost 6 bases and 0 bases respectively, with 12 bases between them. The chain's CDR3 is CASTREGMNTEAFF. In DNA, the CDR3 is TGTGCCAGCACAAGGGAGGGGATGAACACTGAAGCTTTCTTT.

The genes are TRBV7-7 and TRBJ2-5; TRBD2 matches at 8 bases. Trimming at V came to 5 bases and at J to 1 base, leaving 9 bases not matched to a gene. In germline, CDR1 is SSHAT, CDR2 FNYEAQ (reference sequence). The CDR3 totals 16 residues. DNA for the CDR3: TGTGCCAGCAGCCCGGGAGGGGATCTAGTCCAAGAGACCCAGTACTTC. It translates to CASSPGGDLVQETQYF.

The chain uses TRBV5-1 and TRBJ2-3, with 12 bases matching TRBD2. The germline V gene encodes CDR1 SGHRS and CDR2 YFSETQ. The CDR3 runs 16 residues. The J segment lost 4 bases and the V segment lost 0 bases, leaving 3 bases of the junction unmatched. In DNA form, the CDR3 reads TGCGCCAGCAGCTTGGGGACTAGCGGGATCGCAGATACGCAGTATTTT. It codes for CASSLGTSGIADTQYF.

The chain links TRBV9 to TRBJ2-5, with 9 bases aligning to TRBD1. The CDR3 sequence is 15 residues long. Trimming at V came to 3 bases and at J to 5 bases, leaving 8 bases not matched to a gene. Per germline, CDR1 SGDLS and CDR2 YYNGEE. The DNA of the CDR3 is TGTGCCAGCAGCGCCGGGACAGGGTCCCCCGAGACCCAGTACTTC. This gives the protein CASSAGTGSPETQYF.

This clone turned up a few times. Distinct nucleotide sequences in the sample also encode this CDR3. The chain links TRBV6-1 to TRBJ1-2, with 7 bases identical to TRBD1. V shed 2 bases and J 0 bases; nucleotides not matched to a gene: 3. In germline, CDR1 is MNHNS, CDR2 SASEGT. This CDR3 is built from 15 residues. CDR3 sequence (DNA): TGTGCCAGCAGTGAATGGACAGGATCTAACTATGGCTACACCTTC. This encodes CASSEWTGSNYGYTF.

V usage is TRBV18 and J usage is TRBJ2-4; TRBD1 might be the D (5 bases). CDR1 and CDR2 from the germline V gene are KGHSH and LQKENI. The V and J ends lost 1 base and 0 bases respectively, with 10 bases between them. This CDR3 spans 16 amino acids. In DNA, the CDR3 is TGTGCCAGCTCACCACAGACAGATCTAGCCAAAAACATTCAGTACTTC. Amino acid sequence: CASSPQTDLAKNIQYF.

The chain employs TRBV28 and TRBJ2-3; the match to TRBD1 covers 8 bases. Germline-derived CDR1 and CDR2 are MDHEN and SYDVKM. There are 15 residues in the CDR3. The J segment lost 4 bases and the V segment lost 4 bases, leaving 7 bases of the junction unmatched. The CDR3, as DNA: TGTGCCAGCAGTTCTCCCAGGGGGCTAGCAGATACGCAGTATTTT. Translated, it gives CASSSPRGLADTQYF. Based on the CDR3 plus reference TRBV28 and TRBJ2-3, the full variable domain is DVKVTQSSRYLVKRTGEKVFLECVQDMDHENMFWYRQDPGLGLRLIYFSYDVKMKEKGDIPEGYSVSREKKERFSLILESASTNQTSMYLCASSSPRGLADTQYFGPGTRLTVL.

The chain employs TRBV7-3 and TRBJ2-1; weak D call: TRBD2 (5 bases). The CDR3 consists of 15 residues. V lost 5 bases, J lost 0 bases, and 11 bases lay in between. Germline V gene data show CDR1 as SGHTA and CDR2 as FQGTGA. DNA of the CDR3: TGTGCCAGCAGCCGTGGTGGGAGCTCCTACAATGAGCAGTTCTTC. It yields the protein CASSRGGSSYNEQFF. Together with reference TRBV7-3 and TRBJ2-1, the CDR3 gives the full variable domain: GAGVSQTPSNKVTEKGKYVELRCDPISGHTALYWYRQSLGQGPEFLIYFQGTGAADDSGLPNDRFFAVRPEGSVSTLKIQRTERGDSAVYLCASSRGGSSYNEQFFGPGTRLTVL.

The J gene is TRBJ2-1, the V gene TRBV7-2; tentatively, D is TRBD1 (5 bases). The germline V gene encodes CDR1 SGHTA and CDR2 FQGNSA. This CDR3 contains 13 residues. Trimming left V 3 bases short and J 7 bases short, with 10 bases between. The CDR3 loop reads CASSFGRANEQFF. The CDR3 region has the DNA TGTGCCAGCAGCTTCGGCAGGGCGAATGAGCAGTTCTTC.

This chain joins TRBV23-1 and TRBJ1-5, with 8 positions matching TRBD1. TRBV23-1 is placed among ORFs of uncertain function. This CDR3 region has 14 residues. V dropped 6 bases and J dropped 2; count of bases not matched to a gene: 3. Here the CDR3 DNA reads TGCGCCAGCAGGGGACAGGCAGGCAATCAGCCCCAGCATTTT. This translates into CASRGQAGNQPQHF.

CDR3 bases: TGTGCCAGCAGCTTGGCCGTAGCGGGGGGCTACAATGAGCAGTTCTTC. Translated, it gives CASSLAVAGGYNEQFF. The chain has TRBV5-5 and TRBJ2-1, with 10 bases identical to TRBD2. V lost 0 bases to trimming and J lost 3 bases; unmatched junction nucleotides: 3. The CDR3 loop spans 16 amino acids. CDR1 is SGHKS and CDR2 is YYEKEE in the germline V gene (reference sequence).

The chain is built from TRBV7-9 and TRBJ2-1; 10 nucleotides line up with TRBD2. From germline, CDR1 is SEHNR and CDR2 FQNEAQ (reference sequence). The V gene end was trimmed by 4 bases and the J gene end by 9 bases; junction bases not matched to a gene: 6. CDR3 length: 14 amino acids. DNA of the CDR3: TGTGCCAGCAGCTCACCCGGGACTAGCGCTGAGCAGTTCTTC. It specifies CASSSPGTSAEQFF.

V gene TRBV6-1 combines with J gene TRBJ1-6; D is undetermined. The CDR3 runs 17 residues. Looked up from germline, CDR1 is MNHNS and CDR2 is SASEGT. The V gene lost 1 base and the J gene lost 0 bases, with 10 bases spanning the gap. The CDR3 sequence is CASSEVAWSSYNSPLHF. The CDR3 DNA reads as TGTGCCAGCAGTGAAGTAGCGTGGAGCTCCTATAATTCACCCCTCCACTTT.

The chain uses TRBV6-1 and TRBJ1-1, with D perhaps matching TRBD1 (6 bases). Germline V CDR1 and CDR2: MNHNS, SASEGT. V was cut by 6 bases and J by 2 bases, with 13 bases left in between. CDR3 length: 14 residues. The CDR3, as DNA: TGTGCCAGCAGGTGGGGGGCCCTCAACACTGAAGCTTTCTTT. It codes for CASRWGALNTEAFF.

The gene calls are TRBV7-8 and TRBJ1-3, with TRBD1 matching 7 bases. V lost 1 base and J lost 3; bases outside the gene matches: 6. This CDR3 spans 16 amino acids. CDR1 and CDR2 from the germline V gene are SGHVS and FQNEAQ. For the CDR3, the DNA is TGTGCCAGCAGCTTAGGCGGAGGGGGCTATGGAAACACCATATATTTT. This codes for CASSLGGGGYGNTIYF.

The rearrangement uses TRBV30 and TRBJ2-2; D gene ambiguous. CDR1 and CDR2 from the germline V gene are GTSNPN and SVGIG (reference sequence). The CDR3 has 16 residues. Trimming shortened V by 4 bases and J by 3 bases, and 18 bases separated the two germline ends. CDR3 region: CAWTDGRRTYTGELFF. In DNA form, the CDR3 reads TGTGCCTGGACGGATGGGCGCCGAACGTACACCGGGGAGCTGTTTTTT.

The CDR3 region is CSVENFGGTYEQYF. The CDR3 DNA reads TGCAGCGTTGAAAATTTCGGAGGGACTTACGAGCAGTACTTC. The chain uses TRBV29-1 and TRBJ2-7; possibly TRBD2 for D (6 bases). This CDR3 has 14 residues. Germline V gives CDR1 SQVTM, CDR2 ANQGSEA. Trimming removed 2 bases from V and 4 bases from J, with 15 bases in between.

This clone was detected only once. The chain uses TRBV27 and TRBJ1-5, with no clear D. V was trimmed by 3 bases and J by 2 bases, leaving 8 bases between them. CDR1 is MNHEY and CDR2 is SMNVEV in the germline V gene (reference sequence). The CDR3 consists of 14 residues. CDR3 in amino acids: CASSFVGGNQPQHF. The CDR3 DNA reads TGTGCCAGCAGTTTTGTTGGGGGCAATCAGCCCCAGCATTTT.

V usage is TRBV4-1 and J usage is TRBJ2-7; D remains ambiguous. Between the trimmed V and J ends, which lost 0 bases and 2 bases, there was a span of 11 bases. Germline V gene sequence: CDR1 MGHRA, CDR2 YSYEKL. This CDR3 has 15 amino acids. The CDR3 is CASSQESTTPYEQYF. CDR3 coding DNA: TGCGCCAGCAGCCAAGAATCCACCACTCCCTACGAGCAGTACTTC.

The V call is TRBV9, the J call TRBJ1-1; 10 bases fit TRBD1. Germline values: CDR1 SGDLS, CDR2 YYNGEE. CDR3 length equals 14 residues. J gave up 5 bases and V 3 bases, and 4 bases lay outside the gene matches. The CDR3 coding sequence is TGTGCCAGCAGCGCGGTGGACAGGGGGACTGAAGCTTTCTTT. It translates to CASSAVDRGTEAFF.

This sequence joins TRBV10-1 and TRBJ2-2; no clear D gene. Germline loops: CDR1 WNHNN, CDR2 SYGVQD (reference sequence). This CDR3 contains 13 residues. Deletions cut 0 bases from V and 10 bases from J, with 9 bases between. This chain's CDR3 is CASSESSRKELFF. CDR3 sequence (DNA): TGCGCCAGCAGTGAGTCGTCCCGGAAGGAGCTGTTTTTT.

The chain uses TRBV7-3 and TRBJ2-7; TRBD1 agrees at 9 bases. This CDR3 comprises 15 residues. Looked up from germline, CDR1 is SGHTA and CDR2 is FQGTGA. After removal of 5 bases from V and 6 bases from J, the junction contained 11 bases not matched to a gene. CDR3 DNA: TGTGCCAGCAGCGCCCCGACAGGGGGAGAGTTCGAGCAGTACTTC. Translated: CASSAPTGGEFEQYF.

The chain links TRBV2 to TRBJ1-5; TRBD1 is a possible D gene (6 bases). V shed 6 bases and J shed 2 bases, with 11 bases lying between them. The CDR3 covers 14 residues. The V gene's germline CDR1 is SNHLY and CDR2 FYNNEI. The CDR3 here is CASRTGGGNQPQHF. The CDR3 DNA reads as TGTGCCAGCAGGACTGGGGGCGGCAATCAGCCCCAGCATTTT. Drawing the rest from reference TRBV2 and TRBJ1-5, the complete variable domain is EPEVTQTPSHQVTQMGQEVILRCVPISNHLYFYWYRQILGQKVEFLVSFYNNEISEKSEIFDDQFSVERPDGSNFTLKIRSTKLEDSAMYFCASRTGGGNQPQHFGDGTRLSIL.

The chain has TRBV7-2 and TRBJ1-6; D is unresolved. Trimming left V 5 bases short and J 6 bases short, with 14 bases between. The germline V gene has CDR1 SGHTA and CDR2 FQGNSA. This CDR3 has 15 residues. The CDR3 DNA sequence: TGTGCCAGCAGCGCAAGTAGGACTTTTAATTCACCCCTCCACTTT. Translation: CASSASRTFNSPLHF.

This clone was picked up one time. The rearrangement links TRBV28 to TRBJ2-7; 9 bases fit TRBD2. Losses at the gene ends were 9 bases for V and 2 bases for J; bases not matched to a gene: 8. Germline CDR1 is MDHEN and CDR2 is SYDVKM. The CDR3 sequence is 14 residues long. As DNA, the CDR3 is TGTGCCAGGCCCACTAGCGGGTACACCTACGAGCAGTACTTC. Amino acid sequence: CARPTSGYTYEQYF.

This chain joins TRBV28 and TRBJ2-1; 13 nucleotides line up with TRBD2. Germline V gives CDR1 MDHEN, CDR2 SYDVKM. There are 18 residues in the CDR3. The J segment lost 8 bases and the V segment lost 2 bases, leaving 12 bases of the junction unmatched. Here the CDR3 DNA reads TGTGCCAGCAGTTTAACCGCGAGGACTAGCGGGAGTAAGGATGAGCAGTTCTTC. As protein: CASSLTARTSGSKDEQFF.

The gene calls are TRBV7-9 and TRBJ2-7, with TRBD1 identical over 7 bases. This CDR3 has 14 residues. Germline CDR1 SEHNR, CDR2 FQNEAQ (reference sequence). Trimming took 4 bases from V and 1 from J; bases not matched to a gene: 4. DNA for the CDR3: TGTGCCAGCAGCTCGACGGGACAGTCCTACGAGCAGTACTTC. Translation gives CASSSTGQSYEQYF.

The chain recombines TRBV6-5 with TRBJ1-1; D gene ambiguous. V was shortened by 4 bases and J by 7 bases, with 10 bases between the two germline ends. Germline V gives CDR1 MNHEY, CDR2 SVGAGI. The CDR3 runs to 12 residues. The CDR3 here is CASSSDTGEAFF. The CDR3 DNA reads as TGTGCCAGCAGTTCTGACACTGGTGAAGCTTTCTTT.

The V gene is TRBV7-3, the J gene TRBJ2-1, with TRBD1 as a possible D gene (7 bases). The CDR3 covers 15 residues. V lost 5 bases to trimming and J lost 0 bases, with 11 bases between them. CDR1 SGHTA and CDR2 FQGTGA come from the germline V gene. CDR3 sequence reads: CASSQGGASYNEQFF. The CDR3 nucleotides are TGTGCCAGCAGCCAGGGGGGTGCCTCCTACAATGAGCAGTTCTTC.

The CDR3 coding sequence is TGTGCCAGCAGATCGGACAGGGTTCAAGGCTACACCTTC. It yields the protein CASRSDRVQGYTF. This sequence joins TRBV27 and TRBJ1-2; TRBD1 matches 8 bases. Germline CDR1 and CDR2: MNHEY and SMNVEV (reference sequence). The CDR3 totals 13 residues. Trimming cost V 6 bases and J 8 bases; bases outside gene matches: 8.